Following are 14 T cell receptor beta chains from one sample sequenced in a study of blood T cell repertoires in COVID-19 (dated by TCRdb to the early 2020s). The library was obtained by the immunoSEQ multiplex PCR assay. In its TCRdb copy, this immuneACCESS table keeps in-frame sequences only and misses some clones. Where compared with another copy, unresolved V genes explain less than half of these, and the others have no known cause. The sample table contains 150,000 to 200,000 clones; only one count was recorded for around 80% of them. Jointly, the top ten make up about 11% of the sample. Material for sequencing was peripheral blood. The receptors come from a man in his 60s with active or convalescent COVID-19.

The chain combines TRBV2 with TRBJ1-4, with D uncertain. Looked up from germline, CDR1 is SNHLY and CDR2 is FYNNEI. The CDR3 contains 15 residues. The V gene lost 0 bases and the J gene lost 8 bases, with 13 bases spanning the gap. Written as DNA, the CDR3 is TGTGCCAGCAGTGAAGCGCAAGTTTTTGGCGAAAAACTGTTTTTT. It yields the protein CASSEAQVFGEKLFF.

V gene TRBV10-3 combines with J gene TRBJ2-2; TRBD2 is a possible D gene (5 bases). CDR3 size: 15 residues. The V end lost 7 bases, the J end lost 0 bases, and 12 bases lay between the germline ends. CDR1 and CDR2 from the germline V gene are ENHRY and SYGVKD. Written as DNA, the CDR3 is TGTGCCATCAAACCCAGAGCGGCGAACACCGGGGAGCTGTTTTTT. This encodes CAIKPRAANTGELFF.

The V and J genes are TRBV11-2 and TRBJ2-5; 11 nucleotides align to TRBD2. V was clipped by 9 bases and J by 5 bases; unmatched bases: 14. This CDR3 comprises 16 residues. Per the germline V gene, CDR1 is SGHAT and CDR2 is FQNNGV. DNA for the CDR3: TGTGCCAGTATAGCGGGGGGGACGGGGGAGTTCGAGACCCAGTACTTC. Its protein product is CASIAGGTGEFETQYF. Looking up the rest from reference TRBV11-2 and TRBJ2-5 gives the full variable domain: EAGVAQSPRYKIIEKRQSVAFWCNPISGHATLYWYQQILGQGPKLLIQFQNNGVVDDSQLPKDRFSAERLKGVDSTLKIQPAKLEDSAVYLCASIAGGTGEFETQYFGPGTRLLVL.

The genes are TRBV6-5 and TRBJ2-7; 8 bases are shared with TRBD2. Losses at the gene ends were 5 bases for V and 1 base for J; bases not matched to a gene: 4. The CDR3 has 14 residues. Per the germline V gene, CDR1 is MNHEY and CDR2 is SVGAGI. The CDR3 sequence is CASSRSGASYEQYF. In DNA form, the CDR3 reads TGTGCCAGCAGTCGTAGCGGGGCATCCTACGAGCAGTACTTC.

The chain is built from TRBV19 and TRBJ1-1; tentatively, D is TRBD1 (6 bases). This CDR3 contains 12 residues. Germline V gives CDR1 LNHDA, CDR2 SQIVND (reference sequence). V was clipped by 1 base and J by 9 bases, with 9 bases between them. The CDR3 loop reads CASSIADSKAFF. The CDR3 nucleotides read TGTGCCAGTAGTATAGCGGACAGCAAAGCTTTCTTT.

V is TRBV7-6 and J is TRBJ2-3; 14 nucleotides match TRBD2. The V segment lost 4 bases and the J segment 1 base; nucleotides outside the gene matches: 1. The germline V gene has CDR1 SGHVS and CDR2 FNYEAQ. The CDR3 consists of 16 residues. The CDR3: CASSSGLAGGTDTQYF. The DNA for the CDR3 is TGTGCCAGCAGCTCGGGACTAGCGGGGGGCACAGATACGCAGTATTTT.

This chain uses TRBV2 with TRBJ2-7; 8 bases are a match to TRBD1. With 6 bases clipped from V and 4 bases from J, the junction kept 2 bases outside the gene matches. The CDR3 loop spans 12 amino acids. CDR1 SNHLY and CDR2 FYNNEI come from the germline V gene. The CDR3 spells CASRGDRYEQYF. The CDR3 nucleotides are TGTGCCAGCAGGGGGGACAGGTACGAGCAGTACTTC. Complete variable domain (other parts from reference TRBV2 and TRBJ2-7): EPEVTQTPSHQVTQMGQEVILRCVPISNHLYFYWYRQILGQKVEFLVSFYNNEISEKSEIFDDQFSVERPDGSNFTLKIRSTKLEDSAMYFCASRGDRYEQYFGPGTRLTVT.

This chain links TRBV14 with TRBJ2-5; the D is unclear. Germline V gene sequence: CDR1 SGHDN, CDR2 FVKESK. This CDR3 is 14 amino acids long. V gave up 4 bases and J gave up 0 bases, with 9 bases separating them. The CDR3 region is CASSPTSYQETQYF. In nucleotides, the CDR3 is TGTGCCAGCAGCCCAACCAGTTACCAAGAGACCCAGTACTTC.

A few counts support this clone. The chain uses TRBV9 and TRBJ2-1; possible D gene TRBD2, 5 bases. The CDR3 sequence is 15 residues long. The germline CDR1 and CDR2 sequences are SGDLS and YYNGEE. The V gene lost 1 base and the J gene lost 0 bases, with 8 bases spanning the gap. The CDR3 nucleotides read TGTGCCAGCAGCGTACAAGGGAGCTCCTACAATGAGCAGTTCTTC. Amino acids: CASSVQGSSYNEQFF.

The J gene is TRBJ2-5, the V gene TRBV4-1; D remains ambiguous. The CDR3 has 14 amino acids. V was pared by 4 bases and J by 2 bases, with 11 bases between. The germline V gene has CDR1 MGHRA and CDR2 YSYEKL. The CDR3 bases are TGCGCCAGCAGCCCCCGACATTCGCAAGAGACCCAGTACTTC. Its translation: CASSPRHSQETQYF.

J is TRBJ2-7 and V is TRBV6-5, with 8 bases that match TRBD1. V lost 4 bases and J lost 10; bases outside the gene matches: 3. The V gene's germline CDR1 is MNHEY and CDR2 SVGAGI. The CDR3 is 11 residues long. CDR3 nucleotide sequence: TGTGCCAGCAGTTCGACAGGGGAACAGTACTTC. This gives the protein CASSSTGEQYF.

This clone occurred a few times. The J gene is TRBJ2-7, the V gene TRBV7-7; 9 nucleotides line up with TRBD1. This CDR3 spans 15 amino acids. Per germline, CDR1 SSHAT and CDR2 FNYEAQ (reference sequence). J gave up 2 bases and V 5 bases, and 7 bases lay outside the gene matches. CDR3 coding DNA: TGTGCCAGCAGCCCCTTAGGACAGGGGACCTACGAGCAGTACTTC. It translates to CASSPLGQGTYEQYF.

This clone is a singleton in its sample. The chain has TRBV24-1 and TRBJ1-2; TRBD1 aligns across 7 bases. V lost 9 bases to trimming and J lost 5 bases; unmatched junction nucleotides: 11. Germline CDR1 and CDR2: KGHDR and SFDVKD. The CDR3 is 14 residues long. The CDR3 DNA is TGTGCCACCCAGAAAGGGGGCGTGGGGTATGGCTACACCTTC. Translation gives CATQKGGVGYGYTF.

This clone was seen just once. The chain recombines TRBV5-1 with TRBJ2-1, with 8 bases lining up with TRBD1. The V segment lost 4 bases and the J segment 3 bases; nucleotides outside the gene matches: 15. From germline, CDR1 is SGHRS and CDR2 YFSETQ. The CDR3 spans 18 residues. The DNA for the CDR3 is TGCGCCAGCAGCAATACGCAGGGGGCCAGCGGCTACTACAATGAGCAGTTCTTC. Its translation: CASSNTQGASGYYNEQFF.